These T cell receptor beta chains were read from a single sample in a study of blood T cell repertoires in COVID-19. The protocol was immunoSEQ multiplex PCR, while the TCRdb copy is restricted to in-frame clones and leaves out a portion. The data hold 170,000 or so clones, with around 87% observed a single time. Sequenced: peripheral blood. These receptors were taken from a man between 60 and 75 years old with COVID-19, enrolled during active disease. CDR3s include the opening cysteine and the closing phenylalanine or tryptophan. D genes are given only for firm matches. The size of a clone is reported for some rows only, either as once, few or many, or as a class for expanded clones.

j_call v_call d_call cdr3_length clone_size cdr3_nt cdr3_aa
TRBJ1-4 TRBV7-9 NA 14 NA TGTGCCAGCAGGGCCACGACAGGTGAAGAAAAACTGTTTTTT CASRATTGEEKLFF
TRBJ2-5 TRBV7-8 TRBD1 15 few TGTGCCAGCAGCAAGCTCCAGGGGGTCGCAGAGACCCAGTACTTC CASSKLQGVAETQYF
TRBJ2-2 TRBV11-2 TRBD1 16 NA TGTGCCAGCAGCTTAGCGCACAGGGGGTTAGCCGGGGAGCTGTTTTTT CASSLAHRGLAGELFF
TRBJ2-3 TRBV5-6 TRBD1 15 NA TGTGCCAGCAGCTATAGGACAGGTTCCACAGATACGCAGTATTTT CASSYRTGSTDTQYF
TRBJ1-1 TRBV6-5 NA 12 NA TGTGCCAGTGGTGTGGGGGGAACTGAAGCTTTCTTT CASGVGGTEAFF
TRBJ1-1 TRBV5-4 NA 14 few TGTGCCAGCAGCTTGGCCGGACGGGGAAAGGAAGCTTTCTTT CASSLAGRGKEAFF
TRBJ2-2 TRBV7-3 NA 15 once TGTGCCAGCAGCTCCCCCGGGGGAAAGACCGGGGAGCTGTTTTTT CASSSPGGKTGELFF
TRBJ2-1 TRBV13 TRBD1 17 few TGTGCCAGCAGCTCATCGACCCACAGGGGGCGATACAATGAGCAGTTCTTC CASSSSTHRGRYNEQFF
TRBJ2-5 TRBV11-3 TRBD1 13 NA TGTGCCAGCTCTCCGGGACAGGGCGAGACCCAGTACTTC CASSPGQGETQYF
TRBJ1-2 TRBV7-2 NA 11 NA TGTGCCAGCACCGTGGACTGGGGCTACACCTTC CASTVDWGYTF
TRBJ1-5 TRBV6-2/TRBV6-3 TRBD1 14 few TGTGCCAGCAGCCGGACAGGTGACAATCAGCCCCAGCATTTT CASSRTGDNQPQHF
TRBJ2-7 TRBV6-1 TRBD1 11 NA TGTGCCAGCAGTGAAGACAGGGGGCCGGTCTTC CASSEDRGPVF
TRBJ2-5 TRBV9 TRBD2 16 NA TGTGCCAGCAGCGTAGCTGTGGGAGGGCCGGGTGAGACCCAGTACTTC CASSVAVGGPGETQYF
TRBJ2-1 TRBV9 TRBD2 15 NA TGTGCCAGCAGCGTAGGTGGGGGGGAATACAATGAGCAGTTCTTC CASSVGGGEYNEQFF
TRBJ1-4 TRBV27 NA 15 NA TGTGCCACCTCCCTGCGGGGGAACACTAATGAAAAACTGTTTTTT CATSLRGNTNEKLFF
TRBJ1-5 TRBV5-8 TRBD1 17 few TGTGCCAGCAGCCCGGGGACAGGGACGCTTAGCAATCAGCCCCAGCATTTT CASSPGTGTLSNQPQHF
TRBJ2-1 TRBV7-2 TRBD2 15 NA TGTGCCAGCAGCGTTAGCGGGAGACGTTTCGGTGAGCAGTTCTTC CASSVSGRRFGEQFF
TRBJ2-4 TRBV18 TRBD1 16 NA TGTGCCAGCTCACTACCGACAGGGGGGGGCAAAAACATTCAGTACTTC CASSLPTGGGKNIQYF
TRBJ2-2 TRBV6-5 NA 14 NA TGTGCCAGCAGGAGAGGACAAAACACCGGGGAGCTGTTTTTT CASRRGQNTGELFF
TRBJ2-7 TRBV4-2 NA 15 NA TGTGCCAGCAGCCAAGGAGGGAGTAAGTCGGACGAGCAGTACTTC CASSQGGSKSDEQYF
TRBJ1-1 TRBV5-1 NA 11 NA TGCGCCAGCACCTCGTCCGGGGAAGCTTTCTTT CASTSSGEAFF
TRBJ2-5 TRBV3-1/TRBV3-2 NA 16 NA TGTGCCAGCAGCCAAGGAGGAAGCCTATTAGGAGAGACCCAGTACTTC CASSQGGSLLGETQYF
TRBJ2-1 TRBV7-3 NA 15 NA TGTGCCAGCAGCTCCTCCAGGGGCCACTACAATGAGCAGTTCTTC CASSSSRGHYNEQFF
TRBJ2-7 TRBV29-1 TRBD1 13 NA TGCAGCGTTGAAATGGGGACAGGATACGAGCAGTACTTC CSVEMGTGYEQYF
TRBJ1-2 TRBV2 NA 15 NA TGTGCCAGCAGTGAAATCTACAGGGCCAACTATGGCTACACCTTC CASSEIYRANYGYTF
TRBJ2-1 TRBV7-2 TRBD2 19 few TGTGCCAGCAGCTCAGGACTAGCGGGAGGTAGAGGCCTTTACAATGAGCAGTTCTTC CASSSGLAGGRGLYNEQFF
TRBJ2-2 TRBV23-1 TRBD1 15 NA TGCGCCCAGGTCCCCCTTGGACAGGGTGCCGGGGAGCTGTTTTTT CAQVPLGQGAGELFF
TRBJ2-1 TRBV24-1 TRBD1 16 NA TGTGCCACCAGGGGACAGGGGACGAGTTCCTACAATGAGCAGTTCTTC CATRGQGTSSYNEQFF
TRBJ1-5 TRBV28 NA 13 NA TGTGCCAGCCTACAGGGCGGTAGTCAGCCCCAGCATTTT CASLQGGSQPQHF
TRBJ1-5 TRBV11-2 TRBD1 13 NA TGTGCCAGCAGCCTAGACAGGGGACAGCCCCAGCATTTT CASSLDRGQPQHF
TRBJ2-7 TRBV2 NA 12 NA TGTGCCAGCAGGAAAGACAGAAACGAGCAGTACTTC CASRKDRNEQYF
TRBJ2-1 TRBV6-5 TRBD2 15 NA TGTGCCAGCAGTAGAAGCGGGGGGGCCTACAATGAGCAGTTCTTC CASSRSGGAYNEQFF
TRBJ1-2 TRBV19 NA 13 NA TGTGCCAGTACGGGGGGGCGGAACTATGGCTACACCTTC CASTGGRNYGYTF
TRBJ1-2 TRBV12-3/TRBV12-4 TRBD1 13 NA TGTGCCAGCAGTCTGGACAGGGGGCACGGCTACACCTTC CASSLDRGHGYTF
TRBJ1-4 TRBV2 TRBD1 14 NA TGTGCCAGCGGGCAGCTGGGACAGGGAGAAAAACTGTTTTTT CASGQLGQGEKLFF
TRBJ1-2 TRBV6-6 NA 14 NA TGTGCCAGCAGTTACCGAGAGGGTGCCTATGGCTACACCTTC CASSYREGAYGYTF
TRBJ1-5 TRBV28 TRBD1 14 NA TGTGCCAGCACTCCGGGACAGGGAGATCAGCCCCAGCATTTT CASTPGQGDQPQHF
TRBJ2-7 TRBV18 NA 16 NA TGTGCCAGCTCATTGGGGCAGAGGACGGAGAATTACGAGCAGTACTTC CASSLGQRTENYEQYF
TRBJ2-2 TRBV5-1 NA 14 few TGCGCCAGCGGGAGGGACCCACAGGGCGGGGAGCTGTTTTTT CASGRDPQGGELFF
TRBJ2-1 TRBV5-1 NA 16 NA TGCGCCAGCAGCAGTCGACAGATAAGCTCCTACAATGAGCAGTTCTTC CASSSRQISSYNEQFF
TRBJ1-5 TRBV7-2 NA 14 NA TGTGCCAGCAGCCTAGACAGTAGCAATCAGCCCCAGCATTTT CASSLDSSNQPQHF
TRBJ1-2 TRBV12-3/TRBV12-4 NA 13 NA TGTGCCAGCAGTTTCGGACAAAACTATGGCTACACCTTC CASSFGQNYGYTF
TRBJ2-3 TRBV20-1 NA 11 NA TGCAGTGCTAGCCTCGGTGATACGCAGTATTTT CSASLGDTQYF
TRBJ1-1 TRBV6-5 NA 14 NA TGTGCCAGCAGTATCACCGCGGGGCAATCTGAAGCTTTCTTT CASSITAGQSEAFF
TRBJ1-1 TRBV6-6 NA 11 NA TGTGCCAGCAGTTTTCTATTGGAAGCTTTCTTT CASSFLLEAFF
TRBJ2-3 TRBV19 NA 15 NA TGTGCCAGTAGTACGAGCGGAACTAGCACAGATACGCAGTATTTT CASSTSGTSTDTQYF
TRBJ2-7 TRBV24-1 TRBD1 16 few TGTGCCACCAGTGACCTAAACCGGGACAGATTTTACGAGCAGTACTTC CATSDLNRDRFYEQYF
TRBJ1-1 TRBV15 TRBD1 15 NA TGTGCCACCAGCAGAAGACAGGGGGCGGGCACTGAAGCTTTCTTT CATSRRQGAGTEAFF
TRBJ1-2 TRBV14 NA 13 NA TGTGCCAGCAGCCAAGCGACAGTAGATGGCTACACCTTC CASSQATVDGYTF
TRBJ2-7 TRBV7-9 NA 16 NA TGTGCCAGCAGCTCCCTCGGCGCAGGTGACCTCCACGAGCAGTACTTC CASSSLGAGDLHEQYF